These 2 T cell receptor beta chains originate from one sample sequenced in a study of blood T cell repertoires in COVID-19 (dated by TCRdb to the early 2020s). Library preparation employed the immunoSEQ multiplex PCR assay. Drawn from immuneACCESS, this table holds only the in-frame rearrangements with V and J called that TCRdb kept. Clones are partly lost; checked studies trace under half to an unresolved V gene and leave the rest unexplained. The sample yields some 220,000 clones; 80% were counted once. The ten biggest clones cover 7.2% of the sample. Sequenced: peripheral blood. All receptors come from a woman aged 70-85 years with acute or convalescent COVID-19.

This chain links TRBV24-1 with TRBJ2-2; perhaps TRBD1 as D (6 bases). The CDR3 runs to 14 residues. V dropped 10 bases and J dropped 7 bases, with 18 bases sitting between them. Per germline, CDR1 KGHDR and CDR2 SFDVKD. The CDR3 coding sequence is TGTGCCACTTCAGGGGAAAAGGTTCACGGGGAGCTGTTTTTT. Translation gives CATSGEKVHGELFF.

The CDR3 sequence: CAWSVLYSPLHF. The CDR3 nucleotides read TGTGCCTGGAGTGTCCTGTATTCACCCCTCCACTTT. This chain links TRBV30 with TRBJ1-6, with D uncertain. Germline assignment: CDR1 GTSNPN and CDR2 SVGIG (reference sequence). The CDR3 consists of 12 residues. Trimming pared 0 bases from V and 8 bases from J, leaving 5 bases between. Full variable domain (rest looked up from reference TRBV30 and TRBJ1-6): SQTIHQWPATLVQPVGSPLSLECTVEGTSNPNLYWYRQAAGRGLQLLFYSVGIGQISSEVPQNLSASRPQDRQFILSSKKLLLSDSGFYLCAWSVLYSPLHFGNGTRLTVT.